This T cell receptor beta chain was sequenced in a study of cytomegalovirus exposure and HLA in healthy donors. Turning to this clone: Its specificity is not known.

The CDR3 totals 14 residues. The germline V and J ends were trimmed by 4 bases and 7 bases, with 16 bases remaining between them. CDR1 KGHSH and CDR2 LQKENI come from the germline V gene. The study's findings and limits: Among TCR beta chains, those listed as cytomegalovirus-associated numbered about 150. In a later analysis, several top co-occurrence clusters appeared linked to parvovirus B19, influenza, CMV and Epstein-Barr virus. Per a prior analysis, the majority of TCR beta V segments were productive roughly 87% or roughly 30% of the time. Clonal expansion was found to be greater in HLA-associated TCR beta chains than in equally common others in a later analysis.

With 60 Vbeta and 13 Jbeta primers, the PCR was carried out. The table came from immunoSEQ multiplex PCR; TCRdb's copy has only in-frame clones and leaves some out. The table lists 110,000 to 150,000 clones, about 72% of them singletons. This sequence was found in a man aged 35 to 55 in good health and CMV-seronegative. The chain couples TRBV18 to TRBJ1-1, with a weak D call TRBD1 (5 bases). Sequenced: PBMCs. The CDR3 spells CASSQPQGSGEAFF. Written as DNA, the CDR3 is TGTGCCAGCTCACAACCGCAGGGTTCGGGTGAAGCTTTCTTT.